The next 3 T cell receptor beta chains were all read from a single sample in a study of blood T cell repertoires in COVID-19. Produced via immunoSEQ multiplex PCR; TCRdb's table is partial and in-frame only. The table has more than 200,000 clones, roughly 80% seen once. The sequencing sample was made of peripheral blood. These receptors came from a woman aged 40 to 50 with active or convalescent COVID-19.

This clone was seen just once. This rearrangement joins TRBV28 to TRBJ1-5; TRBD1 might be the D (5 bases). Per the germline V gene, CDR1 is MDHEN and CDR2 is SYDVKM. CDR3 length: 16 residues. Trimming left V 6 bases short and J 6 bases short, with 21 bases between. CDR3 loop: CASRLRSLVQGQPQHF. The CDR3 coding sequence is TGTGCCAGCAGGCTCCGTTCTCTGGTTCAGGGTCAGCCCCAGCATTTT.

J is TRBJ1-4 and V is TRBV13; D is ambiguous. Germline V gene lookup returns CDR1 PRHDT and CDR2 FYEKMQ (reference sequence). The CDR3 spans 15 residues. The V end lost 4 bases, the J end lost 8 bases, and 17 bases lay between the germline ends. The CDR3 spells CASSYGASSWEKLFF. CDR3 coding DNA: TGTGCCAGCAGCTACGGTGCGTCCTCCTGGGAAAAACTGTTTTTT.

This clone was observed a handful of times. The rearrangement links TRBV28 to TRBJ2-1; TRBD2 agrees at 7 bases. Germline values: CDR1 MDHEN, CDR2 SYDVKM. The CDR3 is 15 amino acids. J was trimmed by 8 bases and V by 2 bases; bases with no gene match: 9. CDR3 sequence reads: CASSLVSGGWDEQFF. CDR3 coding DNA: TGTGCCAGCAGTTTAGTATCGGGGGGTTGGGATGAGCAGTTCTTC. The complete variable domain, with remaining parts taken from reference TRBV28 and TRBJ2-1, reads DVKVTQSSRYLVKRTGEKVFLECVQDMDHENMFWYRQDPGLGLRLIYFSYDVKMKEKGDIPEGYSVSREKKERFSLILESASTNQTSMYLCASSLVSGGWDEQFFGPGTRLTVL.